This T cell receptor beta chain was profiled in a study of blood T cell repertoires in COVID-19. Germline values: CDR1 SNHLY, CDR2 FYNNEI. Trimming removed 7 bases from V and 5 bases from J; junction bases left unmatched: 14. There are 17 residues in the CDR3. How the authors handled the data: It was from reference gene primer amplification that nucleated cell counts were estimated. Libraries were prepared by immunoSEQ multiplex PCR; TCRdb keeps only in-frame clonotypes and omits some of them. That table furnishes V, J and clone size, whereas the DNA furnished D and trimming. The sample yields a few hundred thousand clones, 70% to 90% seen once.

This TCR was sampled from a woman aged 18-35 years who had recovered from COVID-19. The chain recombines TRBV2 with TRBJ2-3, with 11 bases identical to TRBD2. The sequenced material came from PBMCs or T cells enriched from blood (not recorded which). The CDR3 bases are TGTGCCAGCAAAGCAACCTCAGGACTAGCGGGTGAAGATACGCAGTATTTT. This encodes CASKATSGLAGEDTQYF.